Listed below are T cell receptor beta chains from one sample, sequenced in a study of CD8 T cell repertoires and HIV-1 epitope variants. Profiling relied on immunoSEQ multiplex PCR, and the TCRdb table lists in-frame clones only, not all of them. The table shows 95,000 or so clones, with around 67% occurring only once. The sequenced material came from uncultured baseline CD8+ T cells from peripheral blood mononuclear cells (PBMCs). The receptor set was obtained from a male donor with HIV. Each CDR3 is given with its conserved first and last residue. D genes are given only for firm matches. The size field is filled for only some rows; it gives once, few, many or a size class.

D gene	J gene	V gene	clone size	CDR3 DNA	CDR3 protein
NA	TRBJ2-7	TRBV5-1	few	TGCGCCAGCAGCTTGGAAAGTCTGGGGGAGCAGTACTTC	CASSLESLGEQYF
NA	TRBJ2-7	TRBV7-6	NA	TGTGCCAGCAGCTTAGGGGGCTCCAGCTCCTACGAGCAGTACTTC	CASSLGGSSSYEQYF
NA	TRBJ1-1	TRBV29-1	few	TGCAGCTGGGAAGGGGTAAGCACTGAAGCTTTCTTT	CSWEGVSTEAFF
NA	TRBJ1-3	TRBV9	NA	TGTGCCAGCAGCCCCGGACAAGTCTCTGGAAACACCATATATTTT	CASSPGQVSGNTIYF
TRBD2	TRBJ2-3	TRBV29-1	NA	TGCAGCGTCGAGCGGGAGAATACGCAGTATTTT	CSVERENTQYF
TRBD1	TRBJ1-1	TRBV5-1	few	TGCGCCAGCAGGGAGGGACAGGTGGGCACTGAAGCTTTCTTT	CASREGQVGTEAFF
NA	TRBJ2-1	TRBV4-3	NA	TGCGCCAGCAGCCACGAGGGGGCGGGGTACAATGAGCAGTTCTTC	CASSHEGAGYNEQFF
NA	TRBJ2-5	TRBV5-1	NA	TGCGCCAGCAGCTTGGCCGGCAGACAAGAGACCCAGTACTTC	CASSLAGRQETQYF
TRBD2	TRBJ2-1	TRBV4-3	NA	TGCGCCAGCAGCCAAGGTGGAGGGTCCTTGGGGGGGAATGAGCAGTTCTTC	CASSQGGGSLGGNEQFF
NA	TRBJ2-7	TRBV7-2	once	TGTGCCAGCACCCTTAGAGGTGAAGGGCGCAACGAGCAGTACTTC	CASTLRGEGRNEQYF
NA	TRBJ1-4	TRBV30	NA	TGTGCCTGGGCCGGTCGGCAGGGGAAGGAAAAACTGTTTTTT	CAWAGRQGKEKLFF
TRBD1	TRBJ1-4	TRBV4-2	NA	TGTGCCAGCAGCCCTAGGACAGGGGAGGACGAAAAACTGTTTTTT	CASSPRTGEDEKLFF
TRBD1	TRBJ1-5	TRBV6-1	NA	TGTGCCAGCAGGGCGACAGGGGGCTCGGGTCAGCCCCAGCATTTT	CASRATGGSGQPQHF
NA	TRBJ1-6	TRBV18	few	TGTGCCAGCTCACCGCCGGGGTTTAACGATTCACCCCTCCACTTT	CASSPPGFNDSPLHF
NA	TRBJ2-3	TRBV19	medium-sized	TGTGCCAGTAGACCGGGGCCCACAGATACGCAGTATTTT	CASRPGPTDTQYF
TRBD1	TRBJ1-1	TRBV7-9	few	TGTGCCAGCAGCCAGACAGGGGTGGCTGAAGCTTTCTTT	CASSQTGVAEAFF
TRBD1	TRBJ2-2	TRBV5-5	NA	TGTGCCAGCAGCCTGAAAGGACAGGGGGTAAACACCGGGGAGCTGTTTTTT	CASSLKGQGVNTGELFF
TRBD1	TRBJ1-2	TRBV27	NA	TGTGCCAGCAGTTTATTGACAGGGAGTGGCTACACCTTC	CASSLLTGSGYTF
TRBD1	TRBJ1-1	TRBV27	NA	TGTGCCAGCAGTCCCCGCCGACAGGGTTATAACACTGAAGCTTTCTTT	CASSPRRQGYNTEAFF
NA	TRBJ2-6	TRBV29-1	NA	TGCAGCGTTGACGGTAGCTCTGGGGCCAACGTCCTGACTTTC	CSVDGSSGANVLTF
TRBD2	TRBJ2-7	TRBV4-3	NA	TGCGCCAGCAGCCAACCAGGACTAGCGGGAGGCCCAGAATGTTACGAGCAGTACTTC	CASSQPGLAGGPECYEQYF
NA	TRBJ2-3	TRBV30	NA	TGTGCCTGGAGTATTGGGGGGCTTAGCACAGATACGCAGTATTTT	CAWSIGGLSTDTQYF
NA	TRBJ1-3	TRBV29-1	NA	TGCAGCGTTGATGGGGGGACTGGAAACACCATATATTTT	CSVDGGTGNTIYF
NA	TRBJ2-4	TRBV18	NA	TGTGCCAGCTCACCGGCAGGGGCCGCGATGATGGGAGCCAAAAACATTCAGTACTTC	CASSPAGAAMMGAKNIQYF
NA	TRBJ1-3	TRBV7-6	NA	TGTGCCAGCAGCCCGGCAGGGGCTCCTCCCGGAAACACCATATATTTT	CASSPAGAPPGNTIYF
NA	TRBJ2-7	TRBV10-3	NA	TGTGCCATTTCACAGGGTACCTACGAGCAGTACTTC	CAISQGTYEQYF
TRBD2	TRBJ2-1	TRBV4-1	NA	TGCGCCAGCGGAACGAGCGGGAGATTGAACAATGAGCAGTTCTTC	CASGTSGRLNNEQFF
TRBD2	TRBJ2-5	TRBV11-2	NA	TGTGCCAGCAGCCCGGGACTAGCGGGAGGCCAAGAGACCCAGTACTTC	CASSPGLAGGQETQYF
NA	TRBJ2-1	TRBV5-1	NA	TGCGCCAGCAGCCTACGGACGGGAGTGAATGAGCAGTTCTTC	CASSLRTGVNEQFF
TRBD1	TRBJ1-1	TRBV10-1	NA	TGCGCCACCGGTGGGGGACAGACGAACACTGAAGCTTTCTTT	CATGGGQTNTEAFF
NA	TRBJ1-2	TRBV6-5	few	TGTGCCAGTACCGGCCGGAACTATGGCTACACCTTC	CASTGRNYGYTF
NA	TRBJ2-3	TRBV7-2	NA	TGTGCCAGCAGCCCGGGACTCCACACAGATACGCAGTATTTT	CASSPGLHTDTQYF
NA	TRBJ2-3	TRBV30	NA	TGTGCCTGGAGTGCCGTGGTCGGGGGCACAGATACGCAGTATTTT	CAWSAVVGGTDTQYF
TRBD1	TRBJ2-5	TRBV7-2	few	TGTGCCAGCCGGGACAGGGTCCAAGAGACCCAGTACTTC	CASRDRVQETQYF
NA	TRBJ1-5	TRBV30	NA	TGTGCCTGGGGTGACAGGTACAATCAGCCCCAGCATTTT	CAWGDRYNQPQHF
NA	TRBJ1-3	TRBV6-5	once	TGTGCCAGCCGGAAGGGAGAGGCTGGAAACACCATATATTTT	CASRKGEAGNTIYF
NA	TRBJ2-1	TRBV4-1	many	TGCGCCAGCAGCAGCCTAGTGGGCAATGAGCAGTTCTTC	CASSSLVGNEQFF
TRBD1	TRBJ1-1	TRBV7-2	NA	TGTGCCAGCAGCTTAGGTCAGGGGGTAGTGAACACTGAAGCTTTCTTT	CASSLGQGVVNTEAFF
TRBD2	TRBJ2-2	TRBV7-2	NA	TGTGCCAGCAGCTCCGGGGCGGGGGGCGGGGAGCTGTTTTTT	CASSSGAGGGELFF
TRBD1	TRBJ1-6	TRBV10-2	NA	TGCGCCAGCAGTGAGACAGGGGGTAATAATTCACCCCTCCACTTT	CASSETGGNNSPLHF